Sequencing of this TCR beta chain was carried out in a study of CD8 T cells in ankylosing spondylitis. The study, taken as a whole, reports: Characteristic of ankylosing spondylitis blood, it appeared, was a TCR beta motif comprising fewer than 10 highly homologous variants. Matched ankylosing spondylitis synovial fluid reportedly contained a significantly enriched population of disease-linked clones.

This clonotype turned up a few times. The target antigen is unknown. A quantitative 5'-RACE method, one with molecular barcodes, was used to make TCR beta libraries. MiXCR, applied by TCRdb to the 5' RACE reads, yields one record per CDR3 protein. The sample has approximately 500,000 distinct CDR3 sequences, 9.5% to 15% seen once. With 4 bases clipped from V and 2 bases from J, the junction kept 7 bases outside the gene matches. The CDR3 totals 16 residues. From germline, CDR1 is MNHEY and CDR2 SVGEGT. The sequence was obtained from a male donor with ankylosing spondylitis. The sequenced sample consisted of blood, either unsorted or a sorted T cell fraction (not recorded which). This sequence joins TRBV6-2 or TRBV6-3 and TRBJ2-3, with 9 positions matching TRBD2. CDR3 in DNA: TGTGCCAGCAGTTGGGGGCTAGCGGGGATCACAGATACGCAGTATTTT. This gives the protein CASSWGLAGITDTQYF.